The sequence of this T cell receptor beta chain was determined in a study of OX40 agonist ivuxolimab in advanced cancers. This table comes from immunoSEQ multiplex PCR, and its TCRdb copy is limited to in-frame clones, with some not included. The sample contains roughly 90,000 clones, more than 80% of which appear only once. This CDR3 has 12 residues. Deletions cut 2 bases from V and 4 bases from J, with 5 bases between. Germline V lookup: CDR1 MGHRA, CDR2 YSYEKL. Autoimmune disease history or systemic immunosuppression disqualified patients. This material consisted of CD4+ or CD8+ T cells sorted from blood, taken in a trial of the OX40 agonist ivuxolimab. V usage is TRBV4-1 and J usage is TRBJ2-5, with D possibly TRBD2 on 5 matching bases. This receptor was obtained from an adult with an advanced solid tumor such as melanoma, head and neck, liver or kidney cancer. The CDR3 coding sequence is TGCGCCAGCAGCCAAAGCGGAGAGACCCAGTACTTC. The encoded protein is CASSQSGETQYF.